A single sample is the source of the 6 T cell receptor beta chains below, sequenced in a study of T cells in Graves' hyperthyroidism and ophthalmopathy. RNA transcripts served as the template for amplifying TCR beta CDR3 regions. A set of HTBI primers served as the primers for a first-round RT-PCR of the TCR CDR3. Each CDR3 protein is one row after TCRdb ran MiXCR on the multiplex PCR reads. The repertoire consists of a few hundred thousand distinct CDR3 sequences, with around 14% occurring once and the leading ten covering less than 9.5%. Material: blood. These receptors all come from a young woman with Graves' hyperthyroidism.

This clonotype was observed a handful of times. The CDR3 here is CASSFVGQGYGYTF. In DNA, the CDR3 is TGTGCCAGCAGTTTTGTGGGACAGGGCTATGGCTACACCTTC. The V call is TRBV28, the J call TRBJ1-2; 9 bases line up with TRBD1. This CDR3 is 14 amino acids long. V lost 3 bases to trimming and J lost 4 bases; unmatched junction nucleotides: 3. Per the germline V gene, CDR1 is MDHEN and CDR2 is SYDVKM.

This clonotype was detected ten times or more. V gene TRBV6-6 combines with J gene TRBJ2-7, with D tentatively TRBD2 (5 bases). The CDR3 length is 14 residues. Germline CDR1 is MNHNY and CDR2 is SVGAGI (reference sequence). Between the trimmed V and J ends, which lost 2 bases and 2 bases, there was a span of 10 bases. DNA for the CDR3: TGTGCCAGCAGTTACGGGCGGGTTGCCTACGAGCAGTACTTC. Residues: CASSYGRVAYEQYF.

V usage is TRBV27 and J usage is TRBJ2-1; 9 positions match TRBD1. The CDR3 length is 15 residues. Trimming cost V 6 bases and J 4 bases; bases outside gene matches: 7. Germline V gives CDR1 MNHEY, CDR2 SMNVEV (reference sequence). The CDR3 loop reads CASRWDRVAYNEQFF. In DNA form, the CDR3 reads TGTGCCAGCAGATGGGACAGGGTTGCGTACAATGAGCAGTTCTTC.

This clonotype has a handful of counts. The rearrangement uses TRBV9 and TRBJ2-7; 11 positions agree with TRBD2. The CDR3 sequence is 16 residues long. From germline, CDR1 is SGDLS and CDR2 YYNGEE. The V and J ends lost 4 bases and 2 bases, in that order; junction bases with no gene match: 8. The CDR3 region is CASSPELAGGPYEQYF. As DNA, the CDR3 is TGTGCCAGCAGCCCCGAGCTAGCGGGAGGTCCCTACGAGCAGTACTTC.

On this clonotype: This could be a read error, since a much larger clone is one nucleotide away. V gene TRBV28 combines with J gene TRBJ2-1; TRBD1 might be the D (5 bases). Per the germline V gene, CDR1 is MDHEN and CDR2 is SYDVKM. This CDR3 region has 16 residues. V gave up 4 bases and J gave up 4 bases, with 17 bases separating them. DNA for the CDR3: TGTGCCAGCAGTTACACGGTAGGGGTGGCGTACAATGAGCAGTTCTTC. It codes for CASSYTVGVAYNEQFF.

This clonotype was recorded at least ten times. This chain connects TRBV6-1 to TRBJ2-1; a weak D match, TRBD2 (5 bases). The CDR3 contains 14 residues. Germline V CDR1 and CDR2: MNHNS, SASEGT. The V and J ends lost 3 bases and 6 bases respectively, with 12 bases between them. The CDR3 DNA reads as TGTGCCAGCAGTGATATACTAGTTTTCAATGAGCAGTTCTTC. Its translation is CASSDILVFNEQFF.